This TCR beta chain stems from a study of T cell responses to AZD1222 COVID-19 vaccine. General observations from the study: Spike-specific TCR breadth and depth were elevated following two AZD1222 doses.

Details on this clone: The antigen is undetermined.

Here immunoSEQ multiplex PCR was the method, and the copy in TCRdb shows in-frame clones only, minus some. This sample has about 75,000 clones, with approximately 88% found just once. This CDR3 is built from 16 residues. Germline-derived CDR1 and CDR2 are LGHDT and YNNKEL (reference sequence). Deletions cut 2 bases from V and 5 bases from J, with 18 bases between. The TCR was taken from an adult who received the MenACWY meningococcal vaccine as a control. The sequences come from peripheral blood, collected 28 days after the second dose of the MenACWY control vaccine. This chain links TRBV3-1 (or the pseudogene TRBV3-2) with TRBJ2-5, with a possible D match to TRBD1 (6 bases). The CDR3, as DNA: TGTGCCAGCAGCCAACAAGGACAGAAAGAGAGGGAGACCCAGTACTTC. It translates to CASSQQGQKERETQYF.